The 5 T cell receptor beta chains below come from one sample, sequenced in a study of PD-L1 blockade in urothelial cancer. The method was immunoSEQ multiplex PCR; TCRdb's version includes in-frame clones alone and lacks a portion of them. The repertoire holds fewer than 75,000 clones, roughly 80% seen once, with approximately 4.7% in the top ten. Here the sequenced sample was PBMCs, taken around atezolizumab (anti-PD-L1) treatment. These receptors all stem from a man between 65 and 85 years old with urothelial cancer.

The rearrangement joins TRBV7-3 to TRBJ2-1; tentative D call: TRBD2 (6 bases). The CDR3 extends over 16 amino acids. Deletions cut 5 bases from V and 0 bases from J, with 14 bases between. Germline V gene sequence: CDR1 SGHTA, CDR2 FQGTGA. The CDR3 here is CASSPSLASSYNEQFF. Here the CDR3 DNA reads TGTGCCAGCAGCCCGTCCCTAGCGAGCTCCTACAATGAGCAGTTCTTC.

The sample holds a few counts of this clone. The sample contains more than one DNA sequence encoding this CDR3. This sequence joins TRBV28 and TRBJ2-7; a weak D match, TRBD2 (5 bases). The CDR3 is made up of 12 amino acids. V was cut by 5 bases and J by 3 bases, with 8 bases left in between. CDR1 MDHEN and CDR2 SYDVKM come from the germline V gene. The CDR3 loop is CASSRGYYEQYF. CDR3 nucleotide sequence: TGTGCCAGCAGTCGCGGGTACTACGAGCAGTACTTC. The full variable domain, with the rest looked up from reference TRBV28 and TRBJ2-7, is DVKVTQSSRYLVKRTGEKVFLECVQDMDHENMFWYRQDPGLGLRLIYFSYDVKMKEKGDIPEGYSVSREKKERFSLILESASTNQTSMYLCASSRGYYEQYFGPGTRLTVT.

This chain connects TRBV5-5 to TRBJ2-5; D unresolved. Germline CDR1 SGHKS, CDR2 YYEKEE (reference sequence). Trimming pared 4 bases from V and 5 bases from J, leaving 12 bases between. This CDR3 has 13 amino acids. CDR3 sequence reads: CASSRLVIETQYF. In DNA, the CDR3 is TGTGCCAGCAGCCGCTTAGTAATCGAGACCCAGTACTTC.

The rearrangement uses TRBV15 and TRBJ1-1; 9 bases fit TRBD1. This CDR3 spans 15 amino acids. Germline V CDR1 and CDR2: LNHNV, YYDKDF (reference sequence). V shed 1 base and J 5 bases; nucleotides not matched to a gene: 5. This chain's CDR3 is CATSRVGTGKTEAFF. CDR3 coding DNA: TGTGCCACCAGCAGAGTGGGGACAGGGAAGACTGAAGCTTTCTTT.

This chain links TRBV5-5 with TRBJ2-6; D is uncertain. CDR1 SGHKS and CDR2 YYEKEE come from the germline V gene (reference sequence). Trimming removed 2 bases from V and 0 bases from J, with 9 bases in between. This CDR3 spans 16 amino acids. CDR3 bases: TGTGCCAGCAGCTTAATAGGAGACTCTGGGGCCAACGTCCTGACTTTC. This codes for CASSLIGDSGANVLTF.